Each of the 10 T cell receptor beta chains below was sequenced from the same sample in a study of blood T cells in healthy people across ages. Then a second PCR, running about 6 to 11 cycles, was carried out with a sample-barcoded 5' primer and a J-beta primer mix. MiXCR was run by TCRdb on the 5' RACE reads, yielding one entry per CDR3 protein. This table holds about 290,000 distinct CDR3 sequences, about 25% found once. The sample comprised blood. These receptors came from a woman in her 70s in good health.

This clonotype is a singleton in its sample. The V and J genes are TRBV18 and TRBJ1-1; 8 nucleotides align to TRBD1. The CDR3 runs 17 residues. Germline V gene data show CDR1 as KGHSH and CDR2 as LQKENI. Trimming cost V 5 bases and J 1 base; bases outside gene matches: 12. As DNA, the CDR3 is TGTGCCAGCTCAGCATACGCCAGGACAGGGAGGAACACTGAAGCTTTCTTT. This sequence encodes CASSAYARTGRNTEAFF. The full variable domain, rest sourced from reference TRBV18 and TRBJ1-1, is NAGVMQNPRHLVRRRGQEARLRCSPMKGHSHVYWYRQLPEEGLKFMVYLQKENIIDESGMPKERFSAEFPKEGPSILRIQQVVRGDSAAYFCASSAYARTGRNTEAFFGQGTRLTVV.

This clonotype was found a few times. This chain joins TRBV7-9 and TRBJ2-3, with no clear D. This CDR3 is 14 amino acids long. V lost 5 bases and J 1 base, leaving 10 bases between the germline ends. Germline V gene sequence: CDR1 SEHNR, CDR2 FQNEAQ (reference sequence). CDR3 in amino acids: CASSRRAGTDTQYF. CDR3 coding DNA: TGTGCCAGCAGCCGCCGGGCAGGCACAGATACGCAGTATTTT.

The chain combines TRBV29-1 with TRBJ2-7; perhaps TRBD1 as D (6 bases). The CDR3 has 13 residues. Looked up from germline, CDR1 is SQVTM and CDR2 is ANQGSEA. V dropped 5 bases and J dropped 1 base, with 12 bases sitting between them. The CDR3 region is CSVSDSLSYEQYF. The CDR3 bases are TGCAGCGTTTCGGACAGCCTTTCCTACGAGCAGTACTTC.

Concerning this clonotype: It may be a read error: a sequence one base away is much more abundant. The chain's CDR3 is CASRTSGLAGGIPGTDTQYF. Written as DNA, the CDR3 is TGTGCCAGCAGAACTTCGGGACTAGCGGGAGGGATTCCTGGCACAGATACGCAGTATTTT. The chain combines TRBV2 with TRBJ2-3; 16 bases line up with TRBD2. Germline lookup yields CDR1 SNHLY and CDR2 FYNNEI. The trim removed 6 bases at V and 1 base at J, leaving 13 bases unmatched. The CDR3 sequence is 20 residues long.

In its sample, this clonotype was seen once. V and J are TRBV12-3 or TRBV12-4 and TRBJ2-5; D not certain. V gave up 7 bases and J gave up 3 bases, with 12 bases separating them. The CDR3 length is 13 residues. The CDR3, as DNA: TGTGCCAGCACCGGCGAACTTAAAGAGACCCAGTACTTC. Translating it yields CASTGELKETQYF.

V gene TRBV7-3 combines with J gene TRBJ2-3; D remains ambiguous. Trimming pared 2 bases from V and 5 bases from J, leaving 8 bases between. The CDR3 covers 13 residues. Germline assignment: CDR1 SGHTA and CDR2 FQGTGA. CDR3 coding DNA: TGTGCCAGCAGCTTATCCTGGAGAGATACGCAGTATTTT. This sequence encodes CASSLSWRDTQYF.

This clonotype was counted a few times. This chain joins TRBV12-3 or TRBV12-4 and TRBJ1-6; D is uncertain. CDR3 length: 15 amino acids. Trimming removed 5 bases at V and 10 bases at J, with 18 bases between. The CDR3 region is CASSKKGSLDSPLHF. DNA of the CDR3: TGTGCCAGCAGTAAAAAGGGAAGTTTGGACTCACCCCTCCACTTT.

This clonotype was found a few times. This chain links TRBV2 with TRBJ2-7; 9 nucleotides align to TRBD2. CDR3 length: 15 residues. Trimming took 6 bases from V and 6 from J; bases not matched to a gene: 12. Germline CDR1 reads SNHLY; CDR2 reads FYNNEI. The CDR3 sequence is CASRTLLVSGSEQYF. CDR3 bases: TGTGCCAGCAGGACCCTCCTCGTTAGCGGGAGCGAGCAGTACTTC. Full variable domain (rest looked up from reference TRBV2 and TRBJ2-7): EPEVTQTPSHQVTQMGQEVILRCVPISNHLYFYWYRQILGQKVEFLVSFYNNEISEKSEIFDDQFSVERPDGSNFTLKIRSTKLEDSAMYFCASRTLLVSGSEQYFGPGTRLTVT.

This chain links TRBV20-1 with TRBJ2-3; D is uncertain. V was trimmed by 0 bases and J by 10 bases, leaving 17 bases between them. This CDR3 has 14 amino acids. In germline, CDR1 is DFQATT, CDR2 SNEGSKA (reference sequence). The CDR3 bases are TGCAGTGCTAGAGAGGTTCGTGTGCCAGGTGCGCAGTATTTT. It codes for CSAREVRVPGAQYF.

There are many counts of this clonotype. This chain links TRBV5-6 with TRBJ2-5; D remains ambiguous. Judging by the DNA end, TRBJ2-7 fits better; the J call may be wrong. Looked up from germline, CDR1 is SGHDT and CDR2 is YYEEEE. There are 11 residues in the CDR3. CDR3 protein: CASSSTGEQYF. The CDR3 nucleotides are TGTGCCAGCAGCTCGACCGGCGAGCAGTACTTC.